This T cell receptor beta chain was documented in a study of T cell repertoires in cytomegalovirus infection. Study-level information: CMV infection plus the matching HLA type was flagged by public TCR beta signatures. General study points: Adding up the frequency of public TCR beta families identified people who carried CMV plus the relevant HLA. The ex vivo response was dominated by HLA-C-restricted CMV-specific TCR beta clonotypes.

This clonotype was seen more than once but under ten times. Its antigen is as yet unknown. V dropped 4 bases and J dropped 4; count of bases not matched to a gene: 7. The CDR3 has 15 residues. The germline V gene encodes CDR1 SGHRS and CDR2 YFSETQ. TCRdb re-called the reads with MiXCR, one entry per CDR3 protein. The sample lists approximately 260,000 distinct CDR3 sequences, 17% occurring once. V and J are TRBV5-1 and TRBJ1-1; 10 nucleotides align to TRBD1. Sequenced: CD8+ T cells from PBMCs. The sequence came from a human donor in good health (CMV status not recorded). Some clones in this sample may be carry-over from other donors' samples. As DNA, the CDR3 is TGCGCCAGCAGCAGGGGACAGGGGATCTTCACTGAAGCTTTCTTT. Translation: CASSRGQGIFTEAFF.